These 14 T cell receptor beta chains originate from one sample sequenced in a study of regulatory T cells in long-lasting Graves disease. Arm-PCR of CDR3 regions and iRepertoire HTBI primers were used to build TCR beta libraries. TCRdb reprocessed the multiplex PCR reads with MiXCR, giving one entry per CDR3 protein. The sample consists of approximately 400,000 distinct CDR3 sequences, 23% of them appearing once. Time point in this sample: persistent/refractory GD, antithyroid drugs over 5 years with positive TRAb. Making the TCR library involved RNA that had been extracted from PBMCs. Source: peripheral blood mononuclear cells (PBMCs), taken when the disease was refractory, from a patient treated with antithyroid drugs. The source is a woman aged 40 to 50 with Graves disease.

At least ten counts were recorded for this clonotype. V is TRBV28 and J is TRBJ1-1, with D uncertain. The ends were cut back, 5 bases at V and 3 bases at J, with 4 bases in the middle. The CDR3 is made up of 11 amino acids. CDR1 and CDR2 from the germline V gene are MDHEN and SYDVKM. This CDR3 is CASSRYTEAFF. The CDR3 region has the DNA TGTGCCAGCAGTAGGTACACTGAAGCTTTCTTT.

This rearrangement joins TRBV27 to TRBJ2-1, with D unclear. CDR1 is MNHEY and CDR2 is SMNVEV in the germline V gene (reference sequence). CDR3 length: 13 residues. Trimming pared 3 bases from V and 4 bases from J, leaving 7 bases between. CDR3 sequence (DNA): TGTGCCAGCAGTTTTGATTTGTACAATGAGCAGTTCTTC. Translating gives CASSFDLYNEQFF.

This clonotype was picked up many times. The chain links TRBV12-3 or TRBV12-4 to TRBJ2-6; D might be TRBD2 (5 bases). The CDR3 sequence is 15 residues long. Trimming pared 5 bases from V and 0 bases from J, leaving 8 bases between. As DNA, the CDR3 is TGTGCCAGCAGTCGAGCGGCCTCTGGGGCCAACGTCCTGACTTTC. Amino acids: CASSRAASGANVLTF.

The chain has TRBV20-1 and TRBJ2-5; D tentatively reads TRBD1 or TRBD2 (5 bases each). Germline assignment: CDR1 DFQATT and CDR2 SNEGSKA (reference sequence). The V end was cut by 8 bases, the J end by 1 base, with 11 bases between. The CDR3 length is 12 residues. CDR3: CSTGPIQETQYF. For the CDR3, the DNA is TGCAGTACGGGACCGATCCAAGAGACCCAGTACTTC.

This chain connects TRBV19 to TRBJ1-3; no clear D. V lost 8 bases to trimming and J lost 0 bases, with 11 bases between them. Germline loops: CDR1 LNHDA, CDR2 SQIVND (reference sequence). CDR3 size: 14 residues. The DNA of the CDR3 is TGTGCCAGTGGAAGACTGAGCTCTGGAAACACCATATATTTT. Its protein product is CASGRLSSGNTIYF.

This clonotype was seen at least ten times. The V and J genes are TRBV5-1 and TRBJ2-7; no reliable D call. Per the germline V gene, CDR1 is SGHRS and CDR2 is YFSETQ. The V end lost 2 bases, the J end lost 3 bases, and 12 bases lay between the germline ends. The length of the CDR3 is 14 residues. The CDR3 spells CASSFDWTYYEQYF. The CDR3 DNA follows: TGCGCCAGCAGCTTTGATTGGACGTACTACGAGCAGTACTTC.

This clonotype came up many times. This sequence joins TRBV12-3 or TRBV12-4 and TRBJ1-5; no clear D gene. Trimming cost V 7 bases and J 7 bases, with 11 bases left between them. The CDR3 covers 12 residues. CDR3 sequence: CASTFRGQPQHF. CDR3 DNA sequence: TGTGCCAGCACCTTTAGAGGACAGCCCCAGCATTTT.

This sequence joins TRBV7-9 and TRBJ2-2, with D unclear. V lost 10 bases, J lost 3 bases, and 15 bases lay in between. The CDR3 runs to 14 residues. Germline CDR1 reads SEHNR; CDR2 reads FQNEAQ (reference sequence). CDR3 bases: TGTGCCACCCGGGCAGCTATAGACACCGGGGAGCTGTTTTTT. This translates into CATRAAIDTGELFF.

The V call is TRBV20-1, the J call TRBJ1-5; perhaps TRBD1 as D (6 bases). Germline-derived CDR1 and CDR2 are DFQATT and SNEGSKA (reference sequence). The CDR3 is 16 residues long. V lost 3 bases, J lost 5 bases, and 20 bases lay in between. CDR3 nucleotide sequence: TGCAGTGCTAGCTCTGTCGGTGGGGGGCCGCATCAGCCCCAGCATTTT. This encodes CSASSVGGGPHQPQHF.

This clonotype appeared many times. This chain connects TRBV29-1 to TRBJ1-5, with D perhaps matching TRBD1 (5 bases). Trimming removed 6 bases from V and 2 bases from J, with 14 bases in between. CDR1 is SQVTM and CDR2 is ANQGSEA in the germline V gene. There are 14 residues in the CDR3. CDR3 DNA: TGCAGCGTCGCTGGGGGTTATGGCAATCAGCCCCAGCATTTT. This sequence encodes CSVAGGYGNQPQHF.

The chain uses TRBV7-8 and TRBJ2-7; D not certain. Deletions cut 1 base from V and 5 bases from J, with 6 bases between. There are 12 residues in the CDR3. CDR1 is SGHVS, CDR2 FQNEAQ, per germline. In DNA form, the CDR3 reads TGTGCCAGCAGCTTAGTGGGCGACGAGCAGTACTTC. Translating gives CASSLVGDEQYF. The complete variable domain, with remaining parts taken from reference TRBV7-8 and TRBJ2-7, reads GAGVSQSPRYKVAKRGQDVALRCDPISGHVSLFWYQQALGQGPEFLTYFQNEAQLDKSGLPSDRFFAERPEGSVSTLKIQRTQQEDSAVYLCASSLVGDEQYFGPGTRLTVT.

This clonotype was counted at least ten times. The chain carries TRBV28 and TRBJ2-7; 9 bases match TRBD2. The CDR3 totals 13 residues. Germline V lookup: CDR1 MDHEN, CDR2 SYDVKM. V lost 7 bases, J lost 2 bases, and 3 bases stayed unmatched. The CDR3: CASIPSGTYEQYF. The CDR3 nucleotides read TGTGCCAGCATCCCTAGCGGGACCTACGAGCAGTACTTC.

This clonotype occurred many times. The chain links TRBV12-3 or TRBV12-4 to TRBJ1-2; D uncertain. V gave up 1 base and J gave up 6 bases, with 12 bases separating them. The length of the CDR3 is 14 residues. This chain's CDR3 is CASSLDKLTDGYTF. The CDR3 region has the DNA TGTGCCAGCAGTTTAGACAAGCTAACGGATGGCTACACCTTC.

The chain recombines TRBV29-1 with TRBJ1-2, with no clear D. Germline-derived CDR1 and CDR2 are SQVTM and ANQGSEA. The ends were cut back, 2 bases at V and 5 bases at J, with 12 bases in the middle. The CDR3 runs 13 residues. The CDR3 DNA reads TGCAGCGTTGAAAAAATCGAAAGTTATGGCTACACCTTC. Amino acids: CSVEKIESYGYTF.